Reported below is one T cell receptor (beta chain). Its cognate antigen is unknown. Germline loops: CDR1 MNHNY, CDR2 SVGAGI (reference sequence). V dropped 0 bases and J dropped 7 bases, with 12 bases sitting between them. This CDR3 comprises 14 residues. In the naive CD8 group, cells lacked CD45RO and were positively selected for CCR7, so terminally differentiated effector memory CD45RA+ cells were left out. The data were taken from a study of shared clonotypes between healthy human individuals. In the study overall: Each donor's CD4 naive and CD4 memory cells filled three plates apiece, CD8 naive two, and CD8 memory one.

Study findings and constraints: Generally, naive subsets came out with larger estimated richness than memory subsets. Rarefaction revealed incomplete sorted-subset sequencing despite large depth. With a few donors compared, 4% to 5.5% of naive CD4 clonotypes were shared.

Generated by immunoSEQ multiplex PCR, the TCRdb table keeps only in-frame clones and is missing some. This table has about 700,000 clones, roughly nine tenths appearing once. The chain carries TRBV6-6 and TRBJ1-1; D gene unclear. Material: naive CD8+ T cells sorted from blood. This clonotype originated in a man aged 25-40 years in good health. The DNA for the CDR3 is TGTGCCAGCAGTTACTCGCTTTACGGTAGTGAAGCTTTCTTT. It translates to CASSYSLYGSEAFF.